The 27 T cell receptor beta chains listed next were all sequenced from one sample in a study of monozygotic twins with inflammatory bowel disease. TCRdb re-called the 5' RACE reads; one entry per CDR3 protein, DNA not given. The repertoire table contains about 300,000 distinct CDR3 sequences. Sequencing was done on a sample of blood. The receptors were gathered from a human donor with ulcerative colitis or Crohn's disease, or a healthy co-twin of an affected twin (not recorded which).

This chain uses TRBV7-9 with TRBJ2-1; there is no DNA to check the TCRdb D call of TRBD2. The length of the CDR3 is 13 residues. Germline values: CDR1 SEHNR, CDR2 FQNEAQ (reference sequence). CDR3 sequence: CASSRGGLNKQFF.

CDR3 in amino acids: CASRAGVNYGYTF. The chain carries TRBV12-3 or TRBV12-4 and TRBJ1-2; TCRdb proposes TRBD1, but this gene call is untestable without DNA. The CDR3 spans 13 residues.

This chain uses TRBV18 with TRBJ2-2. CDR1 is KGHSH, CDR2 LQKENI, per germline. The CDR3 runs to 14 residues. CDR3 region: CASSPASLPGELFF.

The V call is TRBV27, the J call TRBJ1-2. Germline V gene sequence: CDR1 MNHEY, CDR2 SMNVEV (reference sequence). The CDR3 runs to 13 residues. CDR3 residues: CASSLAASGGYTF.

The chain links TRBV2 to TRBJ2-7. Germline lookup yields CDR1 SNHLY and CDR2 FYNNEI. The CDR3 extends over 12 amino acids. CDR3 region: CASSELVYEQYF.

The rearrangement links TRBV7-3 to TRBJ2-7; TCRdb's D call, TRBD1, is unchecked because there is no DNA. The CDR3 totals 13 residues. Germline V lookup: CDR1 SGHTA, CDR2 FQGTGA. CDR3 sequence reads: CASSLRWTGEQYF.

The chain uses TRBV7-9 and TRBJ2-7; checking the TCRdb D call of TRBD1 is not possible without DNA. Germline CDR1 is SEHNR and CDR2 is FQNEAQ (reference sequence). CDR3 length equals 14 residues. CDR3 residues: CASTNLGGSYEQYF.

Here the CDR3 reads CASTQGGRTEAFF. V is TRBV6-5 and J is TRBJ1-1; TCRdb returns TRBD1, unconfirmable since there is no DNA. In germline, CDR1 is MNHEY, CDR2 SVGAGI. This CDR3 has 13 amino acids.

This chain's CDR3 is CASRASGMWDEQFF. The V and J genes are TRBV2 and TRBJ2-1; TCRdb calls TRBD2, which cannot be checked without DNA. Germline CDR1 SNHLY, CDR2 FYNNEI. The CDR3 consists of 14 residues.

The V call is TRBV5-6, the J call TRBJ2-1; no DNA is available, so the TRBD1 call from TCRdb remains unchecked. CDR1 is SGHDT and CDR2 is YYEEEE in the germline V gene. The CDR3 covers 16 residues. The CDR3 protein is CASTPLQGVSYNEQFF.

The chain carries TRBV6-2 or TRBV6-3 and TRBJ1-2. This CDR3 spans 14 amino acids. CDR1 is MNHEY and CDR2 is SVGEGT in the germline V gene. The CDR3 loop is CASSYSTGSGGYTF.

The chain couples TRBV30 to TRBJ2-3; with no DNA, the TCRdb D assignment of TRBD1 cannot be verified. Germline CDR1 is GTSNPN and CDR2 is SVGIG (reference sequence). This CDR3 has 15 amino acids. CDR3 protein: CAWSGQTGGTDTQYF.

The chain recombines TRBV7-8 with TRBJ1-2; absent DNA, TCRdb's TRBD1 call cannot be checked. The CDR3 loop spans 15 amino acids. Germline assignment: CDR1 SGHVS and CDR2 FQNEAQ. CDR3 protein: CASRASQGRNYGYTF.

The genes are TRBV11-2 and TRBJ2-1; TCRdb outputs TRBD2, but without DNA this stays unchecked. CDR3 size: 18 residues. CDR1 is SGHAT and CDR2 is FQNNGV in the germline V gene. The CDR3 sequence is CASSSGLAGGYSYNEQFF.

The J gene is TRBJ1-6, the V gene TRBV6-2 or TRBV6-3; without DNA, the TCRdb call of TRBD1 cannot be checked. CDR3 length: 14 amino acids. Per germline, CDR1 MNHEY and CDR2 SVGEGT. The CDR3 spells CASSLRDTNSPLHF.

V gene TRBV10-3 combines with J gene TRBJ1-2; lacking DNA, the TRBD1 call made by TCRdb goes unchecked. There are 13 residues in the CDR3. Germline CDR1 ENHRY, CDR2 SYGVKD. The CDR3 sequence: CAIPGPKYYGYTF.

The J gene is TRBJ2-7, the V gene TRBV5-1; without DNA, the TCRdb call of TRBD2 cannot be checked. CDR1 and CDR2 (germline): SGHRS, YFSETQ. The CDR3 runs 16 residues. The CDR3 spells CASSYRLAGGPYEQYF.

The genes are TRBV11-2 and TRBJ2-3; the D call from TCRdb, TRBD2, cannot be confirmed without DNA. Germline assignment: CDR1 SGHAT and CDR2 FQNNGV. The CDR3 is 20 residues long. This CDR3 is CASSLTYMDQGSIGADTQYF. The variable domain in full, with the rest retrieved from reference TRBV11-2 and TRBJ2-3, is EAGVAQSPRYKIIEKRQSVAFWCNPISGHATLYWYQQILGQGPKLLIQFQNNGVVDDSQLPKDRFSAERLKGVDSTLKIQPAKLEDSAVYLCASSLTYMDQGSIGADTQYFGPGTRLTVL.

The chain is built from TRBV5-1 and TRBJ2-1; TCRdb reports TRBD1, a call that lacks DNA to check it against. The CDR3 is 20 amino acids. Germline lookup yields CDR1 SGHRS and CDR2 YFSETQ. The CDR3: CASSLVNFLRGRSAYNEQFF.

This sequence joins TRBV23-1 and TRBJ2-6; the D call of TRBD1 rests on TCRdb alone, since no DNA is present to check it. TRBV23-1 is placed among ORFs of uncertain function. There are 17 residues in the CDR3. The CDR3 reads CASSQGTGGTGANVLTF.

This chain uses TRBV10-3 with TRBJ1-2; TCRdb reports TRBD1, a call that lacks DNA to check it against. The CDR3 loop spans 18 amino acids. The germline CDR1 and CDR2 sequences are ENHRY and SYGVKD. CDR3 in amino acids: CAIKGSVRGASSNYGYTF.

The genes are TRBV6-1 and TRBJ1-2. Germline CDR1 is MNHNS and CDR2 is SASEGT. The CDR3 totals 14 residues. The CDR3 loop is CASSEYGLRNGYTF.

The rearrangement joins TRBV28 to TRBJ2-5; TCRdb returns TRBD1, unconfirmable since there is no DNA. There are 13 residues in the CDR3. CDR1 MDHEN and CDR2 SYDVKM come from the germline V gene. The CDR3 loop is CASSSGQQETQYF. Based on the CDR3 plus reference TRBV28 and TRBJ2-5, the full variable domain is DVKVTQSSRYLVKRTGEKVFLECVQDMDHENMFWYRQDPGLGLRLIYFSYDVKMKEKGDIPEGYSVSREKKERFSLILESASTNQTSMYLCASSSGQQETQYFGPGTRLLVL.

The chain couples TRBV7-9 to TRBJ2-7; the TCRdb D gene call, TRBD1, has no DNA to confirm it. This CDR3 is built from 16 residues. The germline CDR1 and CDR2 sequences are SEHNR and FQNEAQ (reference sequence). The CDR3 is CASSHNAGQGGYEQYF.

CDR3 region: CASSERGDGELFF. The J gene is TRBJ2-2, the V gene TRBV10-1; the TCRdb D gene call, TRBD1, has no DNA to confirm it. Germline CDR1 WNHNN, CDR2 SYGVQD (reference sequence). CDR3 length: 13 amino acids.

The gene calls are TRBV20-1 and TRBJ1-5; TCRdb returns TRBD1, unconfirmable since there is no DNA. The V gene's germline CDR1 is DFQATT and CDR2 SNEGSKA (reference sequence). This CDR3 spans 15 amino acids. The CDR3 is CSARFGRDTNQPQHF.

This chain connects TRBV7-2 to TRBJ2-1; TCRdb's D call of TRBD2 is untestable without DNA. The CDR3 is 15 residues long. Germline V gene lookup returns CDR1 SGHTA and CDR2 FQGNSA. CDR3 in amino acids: CASSSVGTKGNEQFF.